The T cell receptor beta chain described here comes from a study of T cells in Graves' hyperthyroidism and ophthalmopathy. Turning to the study itself: Blood from the periphery was taken at initial diagnosis, before any treatment.

Each 10 ml fresh peripheral blood draw supplied the PBMCs. The V gene end was trimmed by 3 bases and the J gene end by 3 bases; junction bases not matched to a gene: 4. This CDR3 comprises 17 residues. CDR1 and CDR2 (germline): LGHDT, YNNKEL (reference sequence). Ten or more counts support this clonotype. TCR beta CDR3 region amplification was performed from RNA transcripts. When the TCR CDR3 underwent first-round RT-PCR, the HTBI primer set was used. TCRdb re-derived calls from the multiplex PCR reads in MiXCR, one entry per CDR3 protein. The sample has a few hundred thousand distinct CDR3 sequences, about a sixth seen once.

Sequenced material: blood. This receptor was obtained from a woman younger than 30 with Graves' hyperthyroidism. This chain connects TRBV3-1 to TRBJ2-4; 14 nucleotides line up with TRBD2. In nucleotides, the CDR3 is TGTGCCAGCAGCCATACCGGGACTAGCGGGAGCAAAAACATTCAGTACTTC. This codes for CASSHTGTSGSKNIQYF.